The entry below describes one TCR beta chain. TCRdb keeps only in-frame clones here, not all; method: immunoSEQ multiplex PCR. Seen here are tens of thousands of clones, less than 80% observed once, and the top ten hold approximately 5.3%. This entry is derived from a study of memory CD4+ T cells and cytomegalovirus serostatus. The sort gate was single viable CD3+CD4+CD8-CD45RO+ cells for memory CD4+ T cells. CMV serostatus came from serum IgG against pp150, pp28, p38, p52. There are 13 residues in the CDR3. The junction had 8 bases not matched to a gene; V was cut back by 6 bases and J by 10 bases. Germline V lookup: CDR1 SEHNR, CDR2 FQNEAQ (reference sequence).

V gene TRBV7-9 combines with J gene TRBJ1-3, with 8 bases lining up with TRBD1. The sequence derives from an adult in good health and CMV-seropositive. Material: memory CD4+ T cells from blood. In DNA form, the CDR3 reads TGTGCCAGCAGACCGACAGGGGTTGGGACCATATATTTT. Translating gives CASRPTGVGTIYF.